The present TCR beta chain was sequenced within a study of blood T cell repertoires in COVID-19. Sequencing used immunoSEQ multiplex PCR; TCRdb keeps in-frame clones, though not all of them. The sample has 250,000 to 300,000 clones, 70% to 90% seen once. The CDR3 totals 14 residues. The V gene's germline CDR1 is MNHNY and CDR2 SVGAGI (reference sequence). V was pared by 5 bases and J by 2 bases, with 6 bases of the junction left unmatched. The clonotype was recovered from a man between 18 and 35 years old with active or convalescent COVID-19. The chain is built from TRBV6-6 and TRBJ2-7, with 7 bases that match TRBD2. Sequenced sample: peripheral blood. The CDR3 DNA is TGTGCCAGCAGTGAGAGGGGAGGGCCCTACGAGCAGTACTTC. Translating gives CASSERGGPYEQYF.